This T cell receptor (beta chain) emerged from a study of blood T cells in healthy people across ages. The second PCR ran about 6 to 11 cycles with a sample-barcoded 5' primer and J-beta primers. TCRdb processed the 5' RACE reads anew with MiXCR; each CDR3 protein has one entry. The sample records over 1.5 million distinct CDR3 sequences, about 50% being singletons. This clonotype was detected a few times. The antigen remains unidentified. Trimming shortened V by 3 bases and J by 0 bases, and 21 bases separated the two germline ends. The germline V gene encodes CDR1 SNHLY and CDR2 FYNNEI. There are 20 residues in the CDR3. Study outcomes and limitations: Unsorted PBMCs ruled out conclusive naive versus antigen-experienced comparison. More naive CD4+ cells and higher diversity were found in long-lived than in aged donors.

Each of the donors had approximately 10 milliliters of peripheral blood drawn into EDTA-treated Vacutainer tubes. Samples each yielded at least 5.5 micrograms of total RNA. This clonotype originated in a woman aged 40-49 years in good health. The V gene is TRBV2, the J gene TRBJ2-6; D may be TRBD2 (6 bases). Sample: blood. CDR3 amino acids: CASSETKLVGLASGANVLTF. As DNA, the CDR3 is TGTGCCAGCAGTGAGACCAAACTAGTGGGACTTGCCTCTGGGGCCAACGTCCTGACTTTC. The variable domain in full, completed from reference TRBV2 and TRBJ2-6, reads EPEVTQTPSHQVTQMGQEVILRCVPISNHLYFYWYRQILGQKVEFLVSFYNNEISEKSEIFDDQFSVERPDGSNFTLKIRSTKLEDSAMYFCASSETKLVGLASGANVLTFGAGSRLTVL.